This passage covers 28 T cell receptor beta chains from one sample sequenced in a study of shared clonotypes between healthy human individuals. Produced via immunoSEQ multiplex PCR; TCRdb's table is partial and in-frame only. The data show just over 2,000,000 clones, roughly 95% seen once. Sequenced sample: naive CD4+ T cells sorted from blood. Subset in this sample: CD45RA+ positively selected. These receptors were taken from a man younger than 30 in good health.

The rearrangement joins TRBV5-5 to TRBJ2-7; D uncertain. The CDR3 covers 15 residues. Trimming took 0 bases from V and 0 from J, leaving 10 bases between them. In germline, CDR1 is SGHKS, CDR2 YYEKEE (reference sequence). CDR3 DNA sequence: TGTGCCAGCAGCTTGGTGGCCAGCCGCTCCTACGAGCAGTACTTC. Encoded protein: CASSLVASRSYEQYF.

The chain has TRBV9 and TRBJ2-1; TRBD1 matches 8 bases. In germline, CDR1 is SGDLS, CDR2 YYNGEE. V gave up 2 bases and J gave up 5 bases; unmatched junction bases: 3. This CDR3 has 14 amino acids. Here the CDR3 reads CASSVSGQDNEQFF. DNA of the CDR3: TGTGCCAGCAGCGTCTCGGGACAGGACAATGAGCAGTTCTTC.

This rearrangement joins TRBV28 to TRBJ2-5; D is unresolved. V was cut by 10 bases and J by 5 bases, with 20 bases left in between. Per germline, CDR1 MDHEN and CDR2 SYDVKM. This CDR3 has 14 amino acids. The DNA for the CDR3 is TGTGCCACCCACTCGTCCCAAGCACGGGAGACCCAGTACTTC. It codes for CATHSSQARETQYF.

In regard to this clone: The sample carries other DNA sequences with the same CDR3. The V and J genes are TRBV5-6 and TRBJ1-5; TRBD1 is a possible D gene (5 bases). The V end was cut by 2 bases, the J end by 5 bases, with 8 bases between. This CDR3 has 13 amino acids. Germline V lookup: CDR1 SGHDT, CDR2 YYEEEE. The CDR3 region is CASSLTGDQPQHF. In nucleotides, the CDR3 is TGTGCCAGCAGCTTAACAGGCGATCAGCCCCAGCATTTT. Drawing the rest from reference TRBV5-6 and TRBJ1-5, the complete variable domain is DAGVTQSPTHLIKTRGQQVTLRCSPKSGHDTVSWYQQALGQGPQFIFQYYEEEERQRGNFPDRFSGHQFPNYSSELNVNALLLGDSALYLCASSLTGDQPQHFGDGTRLSIL.

The gene calls are TRBV5-4 and TRBJ1-3; no clear D. V lost 3 bases and J 4 bases, leaving 11 bases between the germline ends. CDR3 length: 14 amino acids. Per germline, CDR1 SGHNT and CDR2 YYREEE (reference sequence). The CDR3 DNA reads as TGTGCCAGCAGCTCCTCTATTTCGGGAAACACCATATATTTT. Translating gives CASSSSISGNTIYF.

Worth noting for this clone: Other DNA sequences of this sample code for an identical CDR3. The genes are TRBV6-1 and TRBJ2-7, with D perhaps matching TRBD1 (6 bases). The CDR3 has 14 amino acids. V was pared by 7 bases and J by 0 bases, with 13 bases between. In germline, CDR1 is MNHNS, CDR2 SASEGT. The CDR3 coding sequence is TGTGCCAGCATCCGGACAGCGAGCTCCTACGAGCAGTACTTC. It translates to CASIRTASSYEQYF.

V is TRBV6-1 and J is TRBJ1-5; D gene uncertain. There are 14 residues in the CDR3. The ends were cut back, 0 bases at V and 7 bases at J, with 10 bases in the middle. Germline V gene data show CDR1 as MNHNS and CDR2 as SASEGT. CDR3: CASSEAGRRQPQHF. CDR3 nucleotide sequence: TGTGCCAGCAGTGAAGCGGGCAGACGGCAGCCCCAGCATTTT.

The chain combines TRBV9 with TRBJ2-7, with D tentatively TRBD1 (7 bases). Looked up from germline, CDR1 is SGDLS and CDR2 is YYNGEE. The length of the CDR3 is 14 residues. The V end lost 4 bases, the J end lost 7 bases, and 18 bases lay between the germline ends. The CDR3 reads CASSPSRGAREQYF. The CDR3 region has the DNA TGTGCCAGCAGCCCCTCCAGGGGGGCGAGGGAGCAGTACTTC.

For this clone: The junction departs from germline at one end; a sequencing error may be responsible. The chain combines TRBV18 with TRBJ2-2, with D maybe TRBD1 (5 bases). This CDR3 is 13 amino acids long. CDR1 and CDR2 (germline): KGHSH, LQKENI. The chain's CDR3 is CASSPGLLRELFF. The DNA for the CDR3 is TGTGCCAGCTCACCCGGGCTCCTCAGGGAACTGTTTTTT.

The CDR3 region has the DNA TGTGCCAGCAGCCGGAGCGGGGGTTACTACGAGCAGTACTTC. Its translation is CASSRSGGYYEQYF. V usage is TRBV14 and J usage is TRBJ2-7, with 8 positions matching TRBD2. The CDR3 runs 14 residues. Looked up from germline, CDR1 is SGHDN and CDR2 is FVKESK. Germline trimming cut 4 bases from V and 3 bases from J; bases unmatched to any gene: 5.

The rearrangement uses TRBV25-1 and TRBJ2-5; D perhaps matches TRBD1 (6 bases). The CDR3 has 13 residues. CDR1 MGHDK and CDR2 SYGVNS come from the germline V gene. V was clipped by 5 bases and J by 7 bases, with 14 bases between them. The CDR3 DNA is TGTGCCAGCAGTTCCACAGGGACCGTGACCCAGTACTTC. Translating it yields CASSSTGTVTQYF.

The chain joins TRBV5-1 to TRBJ1-5; D unclear. V dropped 4 bases and J dropped 1 base, with 6 bases sitting between them. Looked up from germline, CDR1 is SGHRS and CDR2 is YFSETQ. The CDR3 extends over 13 amino acids. The CDR3 coding sequence is TGCGCCAGCAGCGAAGAAAGCAATCAGCCCCAGCATTTT. Translation gives CASSEESNQPQHF. The variable domain in full, with the rest retrieved from reference TRBV5-1 and TRBJ1-5, is KAGVTQTPRYLIKTRGQQVTLSCSPISGHRSVSWYQQTPGQGLQFLFEYFSETQRNKGNFPGRFSGRQFSNSRSEMNVSTLELGDSALYLCASSEESNQPQHFGDGTRLSIL.

V gene TRBV7-2 combines with J gene TRBJ1-5; D call uncertain. The germline V gene encodes CDR1 SGHTA and CDR2 FQGNSA. The CDR3 has 15 amino acids. Trimming pared 4 bases from V and 2 bases from J, leaving 12 bases between. The CDR3 nucleotides are TGTGCCAGCAGCTCGTACAGCGACCGCAATCAGCCCCAGCATTTT. Its translation: CASSSYSDRNQPQHF.

The rearrangement links TRBV30 to TRBJ2-1, with TRBD1 as a possible D gene (6 bases). The CDR3 is 14 amino acids. Germline V gene sequence: CDR1 GTSNPN, CDR2 SVGIG (reference sequence). With 0 bases removed from V and 2 bases from J, the gap between germline ends came to 8 bases. CDR3 residues: CAWSVGQPYNEQFF. CDR3 DNA: TGTGCCTGGAGTGTTGGACAGCCCTACAATGAGCAGTTCTTC.

The chain uses TRBV6-6 and TRBJ2-4; 10 nucleotides match TRBD1. The CDR3 length is 16 residues. CDR1 MNHNY and CDR2 SVGAGI come from the germline V gene (reference sequence). V was pared by 7 bases and J by 0 bases, with 6 bases of the junction left unmatched. The CDR3 loop is CASTTGQGVAKNIQYF. As DNA, the CDR3 is TGTGCCAGCACTACCGGACAGGGGGTAGCCAAAAACATTCAGTACTTC.

The V and J genes are TRBV10-3 and TRBJ2-5, with D unclear. Germline V gene data show CDR1 as ENHRY and CDR2 as SYGVKD. There are 11 residues in the CDR3. Trimming cost V 10 bases and J 1 base, with 7 bases left between them. DNA of the CDR3: TGTGCCACCGTCGGCCAAGAGACCCAGTACTTC. Its protein is CATVGQETQYF.

This chain uses TRBV5-1 with TRBJ1-2, with TRBD1 identical over 10 bases. CDR1 and CDR2 (germline): SGHRS, YFSETQ. CDR3 length equals 15 residues. The junction had 7 bases not matched to a gene; V was cut back by 4 bases and J by 4 bases. The CDR3 nucleotides read TGCGCCAGCAGCCTGACAGGGGGCAAAAGCTATGGCTACACCTTC. Amino acid sequence: CASSLTGGKSYGYTF.

The V call is TRBV7-9, the J call TRBJ1-1; 8 bases line up with TRBD1. The V gene end was trimmed by 5 bases and the J gene end by 0 bases; junction bases not matched to a gene: 14. This CDR3 spans 18 amino acids. Germline V CDR1 and CDR2: SEHNR, FQNEAQ (reference sequence). CDR3 coding DNA: TGTGCCAGCAGCCCGGACAGGGAAGATCTTATTGTGAACACTGAAGCTTTCTTT. It codes for CASSPDREDLIVNTEAFF.

This chain joins TRBV7-9 and TRBJ1-3, with 10 bases lining up with TRBD1. Trimming at V came to 5 bases and at J to 1 base, leaving 8 bases not matched to a gene. The length of the CDR3 is 17 residues. Germline V gene lookup returns CDR1 SEHNR and CDR2 FQNEAQ (reference sequence). The CDR3 sequence: CASSPGTGARSGNTIYF. CDR3 DNA sequence: TGTGCCAGCAGCCCCGGGACAGGGGCAAGGTCTGGAAACACCATATATTTT. Looking up the rest from reference TRBV7-9 and TRBJ1-3 gives the full variable domain: DTGVSQNPRHKITKRGQNVTFRCDPISEHNRLYWYRQTLGQGPEFLTYFQNEAQLEKSRLLSDRFSAERPKGSFSTLEIQRTEQGDSAMYLCASSPGTGARSGNTIYFGEGSWLTVV.

V and J are TRBV7-2 and TRBJ1-5; D call uncertain. V lost 1 base and J 0 bases, leaving 16 bases between the germline ends. The germline V gene encodes CDR1 SGHTA and CDR2 FQGNSA. This CDR3 is built from 18 residues. CDR3 sequence reads: CASSLVASGVGSNQPQHF. CDR3 in DNA: TGTGCCAGCAGCTTAGTCGCCTCCGGGGTAGGTAGCAATCAGCCCCAGCATTTT.

This sequence joins TRBV6-4 and TRBJ2-2; D is unresolved. The CDR3 runs 13 residues. Germline CDR1 MRHNA, CDR2 SNTAGT. Trimming shortened V by 6 bases and J by 2 bases, and 7 bases separated the two germline ends. CDR3 region: CASRESNTGELFF. The DNA of the CDR3 is TGTGCCAGCAGAGAAAGTAACACCGGGGAGCTGTTTTTT.

The chain carries TRBV19 and TRBJ2-5, with D possibly called TRBD1 or TRBD2 (6 bases each). Germline V gene sequence: CDR1 LNHDA, CDR2 SQIVND (reference sequence). The CDR3 consists of 15 residues. The V and J ends lost 0 bases and 4 bases respectively, with 12 bases between them. The DNA of the CDR3 is TGTGCCAGTAGTATAGATCATCGGGGGCGAGAGACCCAGTACTTC. Amino acids: CASSIDHRGRETQYF.

V is TRBV10-3 and J is TRBJ2-1; 11 bases line up with TRBD1. V shed 5 bases, J shed 5 bases, and the junction held 5 bases outside the gene matches. The CDR3 has 15 amino acids. Germline values: CDR1 ENHRY, CDR2 SYGVKD. In nucleotides, the CDR3 is TGTGCCATCAGTCCGGGGACAGGGGGTAACAATGAGCAGTTCTTC. Its protein is CAISPGTGGNNEQFF.

As regards this clone: This sample includes further DNA sequences coding for the same CDR3. CDR3 coding DNA: TGTGCCAGCAGCTTAGGACAGGCGAGCAATCAGCCCCAGCATTTT. The encoded protein is CASSLGQASNQPQHF. The V and J genes are TRBV7-2 and TRBJ1-5; D might be TRBD1 (6 bases). The germline gives CDR1 SGHTA, CDR2 FQGNSA. The CDR3 extends over 15 amino acids. Trimming removed 1 base at V and 1 base at J, with 8 bases between.

The V call is TRBV19, the J call TRBJ2-4, with D possibly matching TRBD1 (6 bases). V lost 7 bases, J lost 0 bases, and 13 bases lay in between. The CDR3 loop spans 15 amino acids. Germline loops: CDR1 LNHDA, CDR2 SQIVND (reference sequence). CDR3 coding DNA: TGTGCCAGTACCTCCAGGGGCCTAGCCAAAAACATTCAGTACTTC. Translated, it gives CASTSRGLAKNIQYF.

The V gene is TRBV19, the J gene TRBJ1-5; D unclear. V was clipped by 7 bases and J by 4 bases, with 11 bases between them. The CDR3 runs to 13 residues. Per the germline V gene, CDR1 is LNHDA and CDR2 is SQIVND (reference sequence). Here the CDR3 reads CASTRTVNQPQHF. The CDR3 DNA sequence: TGTGCCAGTACCAGGACCGTTAATCAGCCCCAGCATTTT.

This clone was counted a single time. The chain carries TRBV6-5 and TRBJ1-1; D ambiguous. This CDR3 has 13 residues. CDR1 is MNHEY and CDR2 is SVGAGI in the germline V gene. Trimming stripped 5 bases from V and 4 bases from J, with 11 bases between. CDR3 sequence reads: CASSGPGSTEAFF. CDR3 bases: TGTGCCAGCAGTGGACCAGGAAGCACTGAAGCTTTCTTT.

A remark on this clone: A read error is likely, as this CDR3 ends without the conserved phenylalanine or tryptophan. The DNA is left out, because the CDR3 cannot be placed on it with certainty; the CDR3 is given as TCRdb lists it. This chain uses TRBV7-3 with TRBJ1-2; TRBD1, the table's D call, was not compared with the DNA. Germline V gene lookup returns CDR1 SGHTA and CDR2 FQGTGA. 10 amino acids form the CDR3, both terminal residues included. The chain's CDR3 is CASSLRALDR.